The text below deals with one T cell receptor beta chain. V was shortened by 4 bases and J by 6 bases, with 15 bases between the two germline ends. The CDR3 runs 14 residues. Germline CDR1 SGHRS, CDR2 YFSETQ. Enrollment of patients from Seattle took place during active infection, with longitudinal follow-up. The sample comes from a study of blood T cell repertoires in COVID-19. Study information: From the United States, Italy and Spain came samples of acute and convalescent COVID-19. The analysed material was cDNA or gDNA that came from T cells, B-cell-depleted T cells, or PBMCs.

Source study methods: For nucleated cells, counts were estimated from reference gene primer amplification. Profiled with immunoSEQ multiplex PCR; TCRdb holds only in-frame clones, not every one. D and trimming were read from the DNA, whereas the V and J calls and clone size are those reported in that table. The repertoire has 300,000 to 450,000 clones, around 92% of them found once; the top ten carry under 4%. What was sequenced was peripheral blood. The receptor was derived from a woman in her 30s with COVID-19, enrolled during active disease. J is TRBJ2-3 and V is TRBV5-1; D ambiguous. The CDR3 reads CASSQTPAWDTQYF. CDR3 DNA sequence: TGCGCCAGCAGCCAGACTCCCGCGTGGGATACGCAGTATTTT.